This T cell receptor (beta chain) was captured in a study of CD8+ T cells in alopecia areata. Sequencing used cDNA as its template, made by extracting RNA and reverse transcribing it. Libraries were prepared by immunoSEQ multiplex PCR; TCRdb keeps only in-frame clonotypes and omits some of them. The table has about 100,000 clones, around 55% seen once; the top ten hold 20% to 25%. This clone was counted between two and nine times. CDR3 length equals 18 residues. The V end was cut by 6 bases, the J end by 3 bases, with 23 bases between. The TCR was taken from a human donor in good health. The J gene is TRBJ2-2, the V gene TRBV6-7, with D possibly matching TRBD1 (6 bases). Being an ORF, TRBV6-7 has a function that is uncertain. Sequenced: CD8+ T cells sorted from blood. The CDR3 region has the DNA TGTGCCAGCAGCCCCTTAGGGTGGGGGACACAAGACACCGGGGAGCTGTTTTTT. Protein: CASSPLGWGTQDTGELFF.